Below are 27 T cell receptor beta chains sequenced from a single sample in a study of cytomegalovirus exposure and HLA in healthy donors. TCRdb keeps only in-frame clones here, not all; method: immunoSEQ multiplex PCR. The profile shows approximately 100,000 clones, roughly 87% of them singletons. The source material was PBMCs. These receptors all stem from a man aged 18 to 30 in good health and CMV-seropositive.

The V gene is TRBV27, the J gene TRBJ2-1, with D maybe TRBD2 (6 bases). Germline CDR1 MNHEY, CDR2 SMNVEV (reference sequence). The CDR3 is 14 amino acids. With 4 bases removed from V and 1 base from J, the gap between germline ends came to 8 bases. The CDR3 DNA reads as TGTGCCAGCAGTTGGAGGGGATCCTACAATGAGCAGTTCTTC. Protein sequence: CASSWRGSYNEQFF.

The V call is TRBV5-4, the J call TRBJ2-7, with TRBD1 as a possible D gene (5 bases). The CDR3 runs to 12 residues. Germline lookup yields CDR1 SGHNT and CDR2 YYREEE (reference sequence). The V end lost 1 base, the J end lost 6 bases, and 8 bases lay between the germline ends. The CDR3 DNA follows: TGTGCCAGCAGCTTGAGGGGCCTCGAGCAGTACTTC. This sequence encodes CASSLRGLEQYF.

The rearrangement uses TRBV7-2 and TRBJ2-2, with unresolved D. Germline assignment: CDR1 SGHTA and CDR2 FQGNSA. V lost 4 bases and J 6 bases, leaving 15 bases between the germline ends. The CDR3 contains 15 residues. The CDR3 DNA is TGTGCCAGCAGCTCCAACTCGAGGTGGGCCGGGGAGCTGTTTTTT. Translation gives CASSSNSRWAGELFF. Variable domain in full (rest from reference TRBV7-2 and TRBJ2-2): GAGVSQSPSNKVTEKGKDVELRCDPISGHTALYWYRQSLGQGLEFLIYFQGNSAPDKSGLPSDRFSAERTGGSVSTLTIQRTQQEDSAVYLCASSSNSRWAGELFFGEGSRLTVL.

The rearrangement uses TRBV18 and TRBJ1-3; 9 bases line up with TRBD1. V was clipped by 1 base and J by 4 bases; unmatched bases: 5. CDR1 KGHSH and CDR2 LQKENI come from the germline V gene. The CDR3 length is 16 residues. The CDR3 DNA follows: TGTGCCAGCTCACCACAGGGACAGGGTGTCGGAAACACCATATATTTT. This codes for CASSPQGQGVGNTIYF.

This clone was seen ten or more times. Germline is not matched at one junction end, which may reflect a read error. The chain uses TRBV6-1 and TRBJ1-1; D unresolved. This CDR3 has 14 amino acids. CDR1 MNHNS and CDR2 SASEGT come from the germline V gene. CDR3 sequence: CASMTFGGNAEAFF. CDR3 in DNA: TGTGCCAGCATGACCTTTGGAGGGAACGCTGAAGCTTTCTTT.

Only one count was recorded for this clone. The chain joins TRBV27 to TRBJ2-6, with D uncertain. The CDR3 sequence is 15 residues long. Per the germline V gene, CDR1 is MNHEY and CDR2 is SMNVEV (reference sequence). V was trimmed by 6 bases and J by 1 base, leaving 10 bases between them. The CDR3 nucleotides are TGTGCCAGCAGCCTATTTTATTCTGGGGCCAACGTCCTGACTTTC. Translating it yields CASSLFYSGANVLTF.

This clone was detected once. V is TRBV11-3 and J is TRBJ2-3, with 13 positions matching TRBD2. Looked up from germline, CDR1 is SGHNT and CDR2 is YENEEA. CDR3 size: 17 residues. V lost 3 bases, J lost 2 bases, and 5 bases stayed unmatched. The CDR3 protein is CASSLLTSGRATDTQYF. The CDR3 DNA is TGTGCCAGCAGCTTGCTCACTAGCGGGAGGGCCACAGATACGCAGTATTTT.

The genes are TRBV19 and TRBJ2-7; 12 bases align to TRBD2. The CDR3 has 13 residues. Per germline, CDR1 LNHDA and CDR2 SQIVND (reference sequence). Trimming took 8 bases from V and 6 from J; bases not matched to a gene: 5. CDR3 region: CASSASGRGEQYF. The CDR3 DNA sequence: TGTGCCAGTTCGGCTAGCGGGAGGGGCGAGCAGTACTTC.

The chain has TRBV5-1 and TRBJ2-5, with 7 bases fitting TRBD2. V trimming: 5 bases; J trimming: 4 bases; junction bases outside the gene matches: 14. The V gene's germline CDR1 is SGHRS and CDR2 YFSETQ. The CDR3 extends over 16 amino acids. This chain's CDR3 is CASSYPIAGMRETQYF. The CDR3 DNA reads TGCGCCAGCAGTTACCCAATAGCGGGCATGAGAGAGACCCAGTACTTC.

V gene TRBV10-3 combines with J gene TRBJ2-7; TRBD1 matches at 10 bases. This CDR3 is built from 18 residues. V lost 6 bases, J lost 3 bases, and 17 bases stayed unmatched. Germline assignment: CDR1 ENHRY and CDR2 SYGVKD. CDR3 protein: CAIRGTGVSQKSLYEQYF. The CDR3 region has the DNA TGTGCCATCAGAGGGACAGGGGTCTCCCAAAAGAGCCTCTACGAGCAGTACTTC.

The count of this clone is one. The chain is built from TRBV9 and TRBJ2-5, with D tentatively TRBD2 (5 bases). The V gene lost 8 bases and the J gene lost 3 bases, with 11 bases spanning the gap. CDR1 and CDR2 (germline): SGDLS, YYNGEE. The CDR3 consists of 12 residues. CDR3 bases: TGTGCCAGGACGACGGGAAAAGAGACCCAGTACTTC. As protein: CARTTGKETQYF.

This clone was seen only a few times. The CDR3 sequence is CASSARAGEGNTQYF. In DNA, the CDR3 is TGTGCCAGCAGTGCGCGAGCGGGAGAGGGAAATACGCAGTATTTT. The V gene is TRBV2, the J gene TRBJ2-3, with 8 bases lining up with TRBD2. The CDR3 extends over 15 amino acids. The germline V gene encodes CDR1 SNHLY and CDR2 FYNNEI. Trimming cost V 4 bases and J 7 bases; bases outside gene matches: 10.

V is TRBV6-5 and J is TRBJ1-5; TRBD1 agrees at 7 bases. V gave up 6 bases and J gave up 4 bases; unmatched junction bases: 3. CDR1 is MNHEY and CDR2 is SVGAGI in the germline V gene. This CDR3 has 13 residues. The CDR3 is CASRDRLNQPQHF. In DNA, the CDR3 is TGTGCCAGCAGGGACAGGCTAAATCAGCCCCAGCATTTT.

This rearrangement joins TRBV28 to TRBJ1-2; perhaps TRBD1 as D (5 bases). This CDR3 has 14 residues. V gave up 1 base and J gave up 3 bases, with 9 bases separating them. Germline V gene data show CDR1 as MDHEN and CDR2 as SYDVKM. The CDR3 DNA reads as TGTGCCAGCAGTTTATTTGGACAAGACTATGGCTACACCTTC. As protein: CASSLFGQDYGYTF.

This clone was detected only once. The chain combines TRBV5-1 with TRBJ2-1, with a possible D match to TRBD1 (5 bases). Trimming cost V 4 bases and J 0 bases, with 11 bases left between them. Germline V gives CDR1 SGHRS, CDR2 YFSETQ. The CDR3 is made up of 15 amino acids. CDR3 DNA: TGCGCCAGCAGCAAGACTGACAGCTCCTACAATGAGCAGTTCTTC. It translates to CASSKTDSSYNEQFF.

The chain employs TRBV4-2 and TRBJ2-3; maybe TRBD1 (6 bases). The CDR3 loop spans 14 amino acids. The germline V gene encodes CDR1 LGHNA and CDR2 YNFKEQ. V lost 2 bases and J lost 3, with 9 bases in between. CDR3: CASSQNGQTDTQYF. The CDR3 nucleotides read TGTGCCAGCAGCCAAAATGGACAGACAGATACGCAGTATTTT.

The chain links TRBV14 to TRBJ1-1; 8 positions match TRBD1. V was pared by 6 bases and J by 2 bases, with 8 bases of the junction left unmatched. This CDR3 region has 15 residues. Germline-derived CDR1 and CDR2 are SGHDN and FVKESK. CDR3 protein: CASRPDRGENTEAFF. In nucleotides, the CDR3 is TGTGCCAGCAGGCCCGACAGGGGCGAAAACACTGAAGCTTTCTTT.

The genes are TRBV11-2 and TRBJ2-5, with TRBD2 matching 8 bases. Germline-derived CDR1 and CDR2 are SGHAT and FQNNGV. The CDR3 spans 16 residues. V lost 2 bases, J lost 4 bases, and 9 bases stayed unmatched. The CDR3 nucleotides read TGTGCCAGCAGCTTATTGGGCGGGGGGACTTTAGAGACCCAGTACTTC. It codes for CASSLLGGGTLETQYF.

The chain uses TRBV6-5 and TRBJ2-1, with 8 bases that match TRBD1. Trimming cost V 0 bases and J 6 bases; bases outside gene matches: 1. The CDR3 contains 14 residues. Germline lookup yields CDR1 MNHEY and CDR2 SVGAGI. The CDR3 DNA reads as TGTGCCAGCAGTTACTCACAGGGGGTCAATGAGCAGTTCTTC. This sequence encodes CASSYSQGVNEQFF.

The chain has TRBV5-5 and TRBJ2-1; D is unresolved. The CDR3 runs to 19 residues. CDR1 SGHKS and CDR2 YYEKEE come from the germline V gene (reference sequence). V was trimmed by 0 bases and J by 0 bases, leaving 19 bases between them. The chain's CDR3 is CASSLVTEYGGYSYNEQFF. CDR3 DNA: TGTGCCAGCAGCTTGGTGACTGAGTATGGCGGATACTCCTACAATGAGCAGTTCTTC. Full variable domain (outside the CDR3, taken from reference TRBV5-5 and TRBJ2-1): DAGVTQSPTHLIKTRGQQVTLRCSPISGHKSVSWYQQVLGQGPQFIFQYYEKEERGRGNFPDRFSARQFPNYSSELNVNALLLGDSALYLCASSLVTEYGGYSYNEQFFGPGTRLTVL.

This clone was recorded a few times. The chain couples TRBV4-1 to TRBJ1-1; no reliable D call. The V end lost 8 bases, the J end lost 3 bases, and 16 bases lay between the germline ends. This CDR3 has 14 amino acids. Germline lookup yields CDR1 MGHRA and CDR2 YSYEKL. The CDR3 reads CASASRTTDTEAFF. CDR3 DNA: TGCGCCAGCGCCTCCCGGACTACGGACACTGAAGCTTTCTTT.

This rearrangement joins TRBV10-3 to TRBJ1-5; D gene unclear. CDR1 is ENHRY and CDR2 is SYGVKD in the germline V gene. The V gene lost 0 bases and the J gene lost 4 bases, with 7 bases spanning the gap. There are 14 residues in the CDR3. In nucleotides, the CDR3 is TGTGCCATCAGTGAGTCCGACGGGAATCAGCCCCAGCATTTT. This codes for CAISESDGNQPQHF.

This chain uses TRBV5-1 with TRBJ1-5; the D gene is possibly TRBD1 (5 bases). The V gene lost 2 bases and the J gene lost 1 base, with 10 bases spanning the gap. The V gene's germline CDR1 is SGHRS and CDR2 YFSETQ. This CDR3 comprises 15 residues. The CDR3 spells CASSLGHLSNQPQHF. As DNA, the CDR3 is TGCGCCAGCAGCTTAGGACACCTCAGCAATCAGCCCCAGCATTTT.

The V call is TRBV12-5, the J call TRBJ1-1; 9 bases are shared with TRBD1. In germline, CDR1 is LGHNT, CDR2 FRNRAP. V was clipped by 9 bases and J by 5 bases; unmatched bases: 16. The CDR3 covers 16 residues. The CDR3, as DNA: TGTGCTAGCATGAACCTCCGGGACAGGGATGGGACTGAAGCTTTCTTT. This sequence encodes CASMNLRDRDGTEAFF.

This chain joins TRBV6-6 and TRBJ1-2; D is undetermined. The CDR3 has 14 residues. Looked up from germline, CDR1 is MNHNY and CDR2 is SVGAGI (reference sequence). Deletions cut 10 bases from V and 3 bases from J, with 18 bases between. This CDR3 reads CAINVAGNHYGYTF. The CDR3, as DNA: TGTGCCATCAACGTGGCGGGGAATCACTATGGCTACACCTTC.

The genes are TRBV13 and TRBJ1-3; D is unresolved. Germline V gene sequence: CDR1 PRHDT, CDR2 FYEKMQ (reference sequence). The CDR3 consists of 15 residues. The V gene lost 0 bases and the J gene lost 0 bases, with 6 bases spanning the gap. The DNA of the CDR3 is TGTGCCAGCAGCTTAGGGCAGATCTCTGGAAACACCATATATTTT. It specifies CASSLGQISGNTIYF.

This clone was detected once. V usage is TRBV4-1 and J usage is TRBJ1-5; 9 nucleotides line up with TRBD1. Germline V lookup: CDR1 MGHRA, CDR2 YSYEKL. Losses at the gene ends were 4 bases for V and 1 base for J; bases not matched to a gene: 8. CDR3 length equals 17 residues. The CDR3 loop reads CASSLTGGKGSNQPQHF. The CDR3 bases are TGCGCCAGCAGCCTCACAGGGGGCAAGGGAAGCAATCAGCCCCAGCATTTT.